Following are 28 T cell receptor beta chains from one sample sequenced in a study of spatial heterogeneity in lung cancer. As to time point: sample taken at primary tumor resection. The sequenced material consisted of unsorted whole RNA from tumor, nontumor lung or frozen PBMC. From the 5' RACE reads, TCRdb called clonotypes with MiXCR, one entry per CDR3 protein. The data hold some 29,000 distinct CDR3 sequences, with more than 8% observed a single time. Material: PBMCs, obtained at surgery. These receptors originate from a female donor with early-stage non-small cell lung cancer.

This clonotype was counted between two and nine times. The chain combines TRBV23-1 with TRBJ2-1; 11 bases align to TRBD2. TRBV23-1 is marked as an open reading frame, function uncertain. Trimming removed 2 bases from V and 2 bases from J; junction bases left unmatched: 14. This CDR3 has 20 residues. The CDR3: CASSQVLAGGPCRAYNEQFF. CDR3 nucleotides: TGCGCCAGCAGTCAAGTGTTAGCGGGAGGGCCATGTAGGGCCTACAATGAGCAGTTCTTC.

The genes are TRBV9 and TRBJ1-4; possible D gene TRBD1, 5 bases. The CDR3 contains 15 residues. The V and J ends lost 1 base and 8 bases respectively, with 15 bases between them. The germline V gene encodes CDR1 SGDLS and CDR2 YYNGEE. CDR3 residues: CASSVHPGRGEKLFF. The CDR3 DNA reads TGTGCCAGCAGCGTACATCCAGGGCGGGGCGAAAAACTGTTTTTT. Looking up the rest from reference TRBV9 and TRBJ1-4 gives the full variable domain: DSGVTQTPKHLITATGQRVTLRCSPRSGDLSVYWYQQSLDQGLQFLIQYYNGEERAKGNILERFSAQQFPDLHSELNLSSLELGDSALYFCASSVHPGRGEKLFFGSGTQLSVL.

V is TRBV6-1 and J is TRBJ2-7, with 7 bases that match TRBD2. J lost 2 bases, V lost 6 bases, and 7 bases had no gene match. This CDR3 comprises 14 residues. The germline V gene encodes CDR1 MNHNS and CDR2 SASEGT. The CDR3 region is CASSPSGVTYEQYF. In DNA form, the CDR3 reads TGTGCCAGCAGCCCCAGCGGGGTTACCTACGAGCAGTACTTC.

The CDR3 spells CASSLPRRQAGGSETQYF. The CDR3 DNA is TGTGCCAGCAGCTTACCCCGACGTCAAGCGGGAGGTAGTGAGACCCAGTACTTC. The chain joins TRBV7-9 to TRBJ2-5, with 9 bases aligning to TRBD2. The CDR3 spans 18 residues. CDR1 is SEHNR and CDR2 is FQNEAQ in the germline V gene (reference sequence). Losses at the gene ends were 2 bases for V and 5 bases for J; bases not matched to a gene: 15.

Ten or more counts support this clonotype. The CDR3 protein is CASSLGLHEASPLHF. Written as DNA, the CDR3 is TGCGCCAGCAGCCTGGGGCTCCACGAGGCTTCACCCCTCCACTTT. The chain has TRBV5-1 and TRBJ1-6; D might be TRBD1 (5 bases). V lost 4 bases, J lost 9 bases, and 17 bases lay in between. Germline V CDR1 and CDR2: SGHRS, YFSETQ. The CDR3 spans 15 residues.

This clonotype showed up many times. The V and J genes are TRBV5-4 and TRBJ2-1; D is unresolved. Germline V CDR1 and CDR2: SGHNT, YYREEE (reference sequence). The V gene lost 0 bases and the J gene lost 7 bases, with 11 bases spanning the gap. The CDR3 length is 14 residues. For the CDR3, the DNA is TGTGCCAGCAGCTTGGTAGGAAATAGGAATGAGCAGTTCTTC. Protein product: CASSLVGNRNEQFF.

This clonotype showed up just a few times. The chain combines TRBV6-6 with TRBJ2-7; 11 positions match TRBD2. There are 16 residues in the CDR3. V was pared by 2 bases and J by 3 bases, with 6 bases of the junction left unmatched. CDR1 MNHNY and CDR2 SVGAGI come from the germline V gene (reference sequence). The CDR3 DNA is TGTGCCAGCAGTTACCGACCGGGACTAGCGGACTACGAGCAGTACTTC. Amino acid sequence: CASSYRPGLADYEQYF.

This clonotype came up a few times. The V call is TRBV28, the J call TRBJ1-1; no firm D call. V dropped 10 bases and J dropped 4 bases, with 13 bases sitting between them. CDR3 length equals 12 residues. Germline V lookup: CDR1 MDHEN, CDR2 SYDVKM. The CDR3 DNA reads TGTGCCATCTTAGATGAGTTCACTGAAGCTTTCTTT. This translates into CAILDEFTEAFF.

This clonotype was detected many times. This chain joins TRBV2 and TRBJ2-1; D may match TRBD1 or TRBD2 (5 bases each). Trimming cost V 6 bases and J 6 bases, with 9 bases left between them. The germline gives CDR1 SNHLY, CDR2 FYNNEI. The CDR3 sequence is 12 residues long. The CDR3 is CASRRDLNEQFF. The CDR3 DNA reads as TGTGCCAGCAGGAGGGACCTCAATGAGCAGTTCTTC.

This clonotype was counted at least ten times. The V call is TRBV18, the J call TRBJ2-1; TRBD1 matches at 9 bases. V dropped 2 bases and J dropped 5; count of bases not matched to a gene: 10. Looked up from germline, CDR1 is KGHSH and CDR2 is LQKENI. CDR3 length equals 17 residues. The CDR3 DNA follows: TGTGCCAGCTCACCAGGGACAGGGCGGGACACCAACAATGAGCAGTTCTTC. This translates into CASSPGTGRDTNNEQFF.

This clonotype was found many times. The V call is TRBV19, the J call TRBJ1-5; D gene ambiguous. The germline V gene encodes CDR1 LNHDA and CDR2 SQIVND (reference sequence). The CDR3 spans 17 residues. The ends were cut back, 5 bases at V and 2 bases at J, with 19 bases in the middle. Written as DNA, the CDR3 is TGTGCCAGTAGTCCGTCTTTTGTGTGGGAGGGCAATCAGCCCCAGCATTTT. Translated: CASSPSFVWEGNQPQHF.

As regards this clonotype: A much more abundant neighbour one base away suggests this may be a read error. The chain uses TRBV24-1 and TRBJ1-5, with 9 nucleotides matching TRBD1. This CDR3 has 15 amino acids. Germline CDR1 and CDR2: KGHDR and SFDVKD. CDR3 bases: TGTGCCTCCAGTGACCGACAGGGGGTCGGACAGCCCCAGCATTTT. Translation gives CASSDRQGVGQPQHF.

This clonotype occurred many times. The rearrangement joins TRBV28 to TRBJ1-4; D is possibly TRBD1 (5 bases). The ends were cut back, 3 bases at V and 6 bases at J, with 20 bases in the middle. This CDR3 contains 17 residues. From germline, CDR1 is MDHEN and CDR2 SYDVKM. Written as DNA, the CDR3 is TGTGCCAGCAGTTTGCCGATCCAGGGAGACGGTGATGAAAAACTGTTTTTT. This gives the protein CASSLPIQGDGDEKLFF.

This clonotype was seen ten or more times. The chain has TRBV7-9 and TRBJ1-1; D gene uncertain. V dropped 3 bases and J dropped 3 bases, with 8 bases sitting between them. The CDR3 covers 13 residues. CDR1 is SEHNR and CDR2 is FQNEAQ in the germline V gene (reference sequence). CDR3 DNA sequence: TGTGCCAGCAGCTTTGCAGGAGACACTGAAGCTTTCTTT. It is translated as CASSFAGDTEAFF.

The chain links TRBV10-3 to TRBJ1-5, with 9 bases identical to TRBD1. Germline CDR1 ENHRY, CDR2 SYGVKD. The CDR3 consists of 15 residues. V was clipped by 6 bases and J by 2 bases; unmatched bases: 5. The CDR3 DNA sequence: TGTGCCATCAGCGGGGACAGGGAAGGCAATCAGCCCCAGCATTTT. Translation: CAISGDREGNQPQHF.

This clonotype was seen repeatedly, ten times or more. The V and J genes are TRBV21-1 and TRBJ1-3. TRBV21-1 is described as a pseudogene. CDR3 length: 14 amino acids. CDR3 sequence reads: CASIPRAGGNTIYF. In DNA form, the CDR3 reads TGTGCCAGCATCCCTCGGGCTGGTGGAAACACCATATATTTT.

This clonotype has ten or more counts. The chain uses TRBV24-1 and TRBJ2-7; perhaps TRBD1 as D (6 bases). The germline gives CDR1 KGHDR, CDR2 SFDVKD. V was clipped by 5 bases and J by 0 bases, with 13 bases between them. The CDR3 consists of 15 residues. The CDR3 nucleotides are TGTGCCACCAGTGGGTCCAGGGGAGACTCCTACGAGCAGTACGTC. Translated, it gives CATSGSRGDSYEQYV.

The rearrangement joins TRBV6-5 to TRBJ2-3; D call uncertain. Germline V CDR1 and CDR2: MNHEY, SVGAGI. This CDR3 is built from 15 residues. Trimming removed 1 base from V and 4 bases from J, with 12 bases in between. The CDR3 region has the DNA TGTGCCAGCAGTTACTGGGGTGTTGCGGCAGATACGCAGTATTTT. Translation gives CASSYWGVAADTQYF.

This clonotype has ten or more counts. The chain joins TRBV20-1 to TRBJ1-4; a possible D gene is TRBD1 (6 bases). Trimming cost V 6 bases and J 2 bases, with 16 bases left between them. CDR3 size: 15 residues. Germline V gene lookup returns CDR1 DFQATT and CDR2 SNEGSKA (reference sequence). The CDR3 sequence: CSAGRGSLTNEKLFF. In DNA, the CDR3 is TGCAGTGCGGGCAGGGGCTCCCTGACTAATGAAAAACTGTTTTTT.

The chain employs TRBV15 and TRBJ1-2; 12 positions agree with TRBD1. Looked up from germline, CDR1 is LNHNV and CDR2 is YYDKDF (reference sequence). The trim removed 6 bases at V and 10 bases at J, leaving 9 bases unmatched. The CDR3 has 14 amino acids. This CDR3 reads CATRLGQGAADYTF. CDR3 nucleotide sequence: TGTGCCACCAGGTTGGGACAGGGGGCGGCCGACTACACCTTC.

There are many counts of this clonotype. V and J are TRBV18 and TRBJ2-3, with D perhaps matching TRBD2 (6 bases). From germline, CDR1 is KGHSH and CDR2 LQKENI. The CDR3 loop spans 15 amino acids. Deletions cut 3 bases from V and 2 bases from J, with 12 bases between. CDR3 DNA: TGTGCCAGCTCACCCGGACTAAGGGACACAGATACGCAGTATTTT. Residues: CASSPGLRDTDTQYF. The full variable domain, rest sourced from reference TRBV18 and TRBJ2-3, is NAGVMQNPRHLVRRRGQEARLRCSPMKGHSHVYWYRQLPEEGLKFMVYLQKENIIDESGMPKERFSAEFPKEGPSILRIQQVVRGDSAAYFCASSPGLRDTDTQYFGPGTRLTVL.

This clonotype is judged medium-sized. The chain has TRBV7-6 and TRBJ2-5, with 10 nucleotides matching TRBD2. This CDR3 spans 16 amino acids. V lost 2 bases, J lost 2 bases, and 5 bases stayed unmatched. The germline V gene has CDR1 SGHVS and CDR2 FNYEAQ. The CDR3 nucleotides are TGTGCCAGCAGCTTATTGGCTAGCGGGAGACAAGAGACCCAGTACTTC. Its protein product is CASSLLASGRQETQYF.

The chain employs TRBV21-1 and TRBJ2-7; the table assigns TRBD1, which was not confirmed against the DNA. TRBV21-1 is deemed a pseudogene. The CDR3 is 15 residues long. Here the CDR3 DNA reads TGTGCCAGCAGCAAACTGACAGGGGACTCCTACGAGCAGTACTTC. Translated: CASSKLTGDSYEQYF.

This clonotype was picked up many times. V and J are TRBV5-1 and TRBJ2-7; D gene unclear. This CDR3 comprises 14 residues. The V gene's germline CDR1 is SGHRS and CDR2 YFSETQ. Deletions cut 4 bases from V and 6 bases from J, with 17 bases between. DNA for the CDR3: TGCGCCAGCAGCACCTCACCCGGTGCCCCCGAGCAGTACTTC. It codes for CASSTSPGAPEQYF.

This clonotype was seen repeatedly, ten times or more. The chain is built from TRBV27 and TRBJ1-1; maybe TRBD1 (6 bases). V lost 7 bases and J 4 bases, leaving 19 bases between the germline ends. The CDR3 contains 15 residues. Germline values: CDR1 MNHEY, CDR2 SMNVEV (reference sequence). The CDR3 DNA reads TGTGCCAGCAACTCCTACAGGGAGGGGAGCACTGAAGCTTTCTTT. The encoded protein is CASNSYREGSTEAFF.

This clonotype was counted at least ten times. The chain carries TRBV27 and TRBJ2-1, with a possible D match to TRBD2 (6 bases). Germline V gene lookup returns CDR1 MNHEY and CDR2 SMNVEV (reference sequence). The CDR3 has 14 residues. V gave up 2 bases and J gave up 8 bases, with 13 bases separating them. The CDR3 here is CASSLGTRGHEQFF. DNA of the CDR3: TGTGCCAGCAGTTTAGGGACTCGAGGTCATGAGCAGTTCTTC.

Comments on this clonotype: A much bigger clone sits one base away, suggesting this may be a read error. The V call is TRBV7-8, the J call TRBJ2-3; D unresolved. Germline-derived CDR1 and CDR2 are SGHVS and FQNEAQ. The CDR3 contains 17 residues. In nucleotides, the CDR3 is TGTGCCAGCAGCTTAAATTTCCTAGGTGTTAACACAGATACGCAGTGTTTT. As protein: CASSLNFLGVNTDTQCF.

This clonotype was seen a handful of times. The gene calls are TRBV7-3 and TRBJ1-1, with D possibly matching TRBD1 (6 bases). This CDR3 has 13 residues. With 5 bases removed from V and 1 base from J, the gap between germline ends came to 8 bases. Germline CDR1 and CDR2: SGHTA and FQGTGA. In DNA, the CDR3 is TGTGCCAGCAGCGTGACAGGGAACACTGAAGCTTTCTTT. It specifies CASSVTGNTEAFF. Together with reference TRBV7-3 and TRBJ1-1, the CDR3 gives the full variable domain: GAGVSQTPSNKVTEKGKYVELRCDPISGHTALYWYRQSLGQGPEFLIYFQGTGAADDSGLPNDRFFAVRPEGSVSTLKIQRTERGDSAVYLCASSVTGNTEAFFGQGTRLTVV.